Below, 27 T cell receptor beta chains from the same sample are listed, as sequenced in a study of shared clonotypes between healthy human individuals. Positive CCR7 selection of CD45RO-negative cells yielded the naive CD8 cells, and terminally differentiated effector memory CD45RA+ cells were excluded. The protocol was immunoSEQ multiplex PCR, while the TCRdb copy is restricted to in-frame clones and leaves out a portion. This table has about 610,000 clones, 95% to 97% appearing once. Sequencing input: naive CD8+ T cells sorted from blood. The receptors come from a woman aged 30 to 39 in good health.

A note on this clone: This CDR3 is also generated by other DNA sequences in the sample. V gene TRBV9 combines with J gene TRBJ2-7; D is ambiguous. The ends were cut back, 3 bases at V and 3 bases at J, with 10 bases in the middle. The CDR3 is 13 residues long. CDR1 is SGDLS, CDR2 YYNGEE, per germline. The CDR3 is CASSAGLVYEQYF. The CDR3 bases are TGTGCCAGCAGCGCTGGTCTCGTCTACGAGCAGTACTTC.

The rearrangement links TRBV29-1 to TRBJ2-4; 7 positions match TRBD1. The CDR3 is 16 amino acids. Looked up from germline, CDR1 is SQVTM and CDR2 is ANQGSEA. Unmatched junction bases numbered 10, after V lost 5 bases and J lost 0 bases. The CDR3 region is CSVPTRGQLAKNIQYF. CDR3 bases: TGCAGCGTTCCCACCCGGGGACAGCTAGCCAAAAACATTCAGTACTTC.

V usage is TRBV28 and J usage is TRBJ1-5; D not certain. Trimming cost V 5 bases and J 6 bases, with 17 bases left between them. This CDR3 comprises 15 residues. The germline gives CDR1 MDHEN, CDR2 SYDVKM. The DNA for the CDR3 is TGTGCCAGCAGTAGTATCAGTGGCCTCTTTCAGCCCCAGCATTTT. It codes for CASSSISGLFQPQHF.

This rearrangement joins TRBV29-1 to TRBJ1-1; TRBD1 aligns across 7 bases. Germline V gene data show CDR1 as SQVTM and CDR2 as ANQGSEA. The CDR3 covers 14 residues. After removal of 6 bases from V and 5 bases from J, the junction contained 12 bases not matched to a gene. DNA of the CDR3: TGCAGCGTCCTGGGAGAGGGGGCGCGGACTGAAGCTTTCTTT. Its protein is CSVLGEGARTEAFF.

In DNA, the CDR3 is TGTGCCAGCAGCATAGCTCAGGGGGCAGGGGAAAAACTGTTTTTT. Translating it yields CASSIAQGAGEKLFF. The chain carries TRBV5-6 and TRBJ1-4; 8 bases fit TRBD1. V lost 4 bases and J lost 8; bases outside the gene matches: 10. CDR3 length equals 15 residues. The germline gives CDR1 SGHDT, CDR2 YYEEEE.

The count of this clone is one. This chain joins TRBV27 and TRBJ2-6; the D is unclear. Trimming took off 6 bases at V and 4 bases at J, with 7 bases between the two ends. The germline CDR1 and CDR2 sequences are MNHEY and SMNVEV (reference sequence). CDR3 size: 13 residues. The CDR3 reads CASRQTGANVLTF. In DNA, the CDR3 is TGTGCCAGCAGGCAGACCGGGGCCAACGTCCTGACTTTC.

The gene calls are TRBV27 and TRBJ2-1; 9 bases map to TRBD2. This CDR3 region has 15 residues. V was pared by 6 bases and J by 6 bases, with 9 bases of the junction left unmatched. Germline V CDR1 and CDR2: MNHEY, SMNVEV (reference sequence). In DNA form, the CDR3 reads TGTGCCAGCAGCGTGTTAGCGGGAGTAGGCAATGAGCAGTTCTTC. Translation: CASSVLAGVGNEQFF.

The gene calls are TRBV27 and TRBJ2-6, with TRBD1 identical over 10 bases. V dropped 6 bases and J dropped 4; count of bases not matched to a gene: 9. Germline V gene lookup returns CDR1 MNHEY and CDR2 SMNVEV (reference sequence). The CDR3 extends over 17 amino acids. The CDR3 is CASRLGTGVGGANVLTF. As DNA, the CDR3 is TGTGCCAGCAGGCTTGGGACAGGGGTCGGGGGGGCCAACGTCCTGACTTTC.

This rearrangement joins TRBV2 to TRBJ2-7; 9 nucleotides agree with TRBD1. V lost 2 bases and J lost 2; bases outside the gene matches: 7. The CDR3 spans 16 residues. Germline V lookup: CDR1 SNHLY, CDR2 FYNNEI. Here the CDR3 DNA reads TGTGCCAGCAGTGAAAACCGGGACAGGGTAACCTACGAGCAGTACTTC. As protein: CASSENRDRVTYEQYF. The full variable domain, its missing parts supplied by reference TRBV2 and TRBJ2-7, is EPEVTQTPSHQVTQMGQEVILRCVPISNHLYFYWYRQILGQKVEFLVSFYNNEISEKSEIFDDQFSVERPDGSNFTLKIRSTKLEDSAMYFCASSENRDRVTYEQYFGPGTRLTVT.

The chain combines TRBV4-2 with TRBJ2-2; D unresolved. The V gene lost 1 base and the J gene lost 1 base, with 10 bases spanning the gap. Germline assignment: CDR1 LGHNA and CDR2 YNFKEQ. The length of the CDR3 is 16 residues. This chain's CDR3 is CASSQGLPRNTGELFF. In DNA, the CDR3 is TGTGCCAGCAGCCAAGGGTTACCGAGGAACACCGGGGAGCTGTTTTTT.

The J gene is TRBJ2-1, the V gene TRBV27; tentative D call: TRBD2 (5 bases). V shed 0 bases and J shed 7 bases, with 10 bases lying between them. CDR3 size: 14 residues. Germline CDR1 MNHEY, CDR2 SMNVEV (reference sequence). CDR3 amino acids: CASSLSRVGNEQFF. The CDR3 DNA sequence: TGTGCCAGCAGTTTATCGAGGGTTGGAAATGAGCAGTTCTTC.

This rearrangement joins TRBV29-1 to TRBJ2-7; D uncertain. Per germline, CDR1 SQVTM and CDR2 ANQGSEA. This CDR3 has 10 residues. Deletions cut 3 bases from V and 3 bases from J, with 3 bases between. This CDR3 reads CSVEDYEQYF. CDR3 bases: TGCAGCGTTGAGGACTACGAGCAGTACTTC.

The V and J genes are TRBV20-1 and TRBJ1-2; no clear D. The CDR3 has 11 residues. In germline, CDR1 is DFQATT, CDR2 SNEGSKA (reference sequence). Trimming left V 0 bases short and J 6 bases short, with 5 bases between. CDR3 DNA sequence: TGCAGTGCTAGAGACTACGATGGCTACACCTTC. Its protein product is CSARDYDGYTF.

This clone is a singleton in its sample. The V and J genes are TRBV7-8 and TRBJ2-7; 13 bases map to TRBD2. Germline trimming cut 5 bases from V and 2 bases from J; bases unmatched to any gene: 3. The CDR3 spans 15 residues. Germline loops: CDR1 SGHVS, CDR2 FQNEAQ. Here the CDR3 DNA reads TGTGCCAGCAGCCCCGGGACTAGCGGGGCCTACGAGCAGTACTTC. Its protein product is CASSPGTSGAYEQYF.

The chain joins TRBV5-4 to TRBJ1-1, with 7 bases identical to TRBD1. Per germline, CDR1 SGHNT and CDR2 YYREEE (reference sequence). Trimming removed 0 bases from V and 3 bases from J; junction bases left unmatched: 14. This CDR3 spans 18 amino acids. Written as DNA, the CDR3 is TGTGCCAGCAGCTTGGACTTAGGGGACAGCGGACCCGACACTGAAGCTTTCTTT. Protein product: CASSLDLGDSGPDTEAFF.

The J gene is TRBJ2-5, the V gene TRBV27, with D maybe TRBD1 (6 bases). V lost 5 bases to trimming and J lost 5 bases, with 21 bases between them. The germline gives CDR1 MNHEY, CDR2 SMNVEV (reference sequence). The CDR3 has 16 residues. DNA for the CDR3: TGTGCCAGCAGTCCCTTTACGCAGGGGCCAGCGGAGACCCAGTACTTC. Encoded protein: CASSPFTQGPAETQYF.

The gene calls are TRBV9 and TRBJ2-1; 8 nucleotides align to TRBD2. CDR1 is SGDLS, CDR2 YYNGEE, per germline. J gave up 4 bases and V 3 bases, and 9 bases lay outside the gene matches. There are 16 residues in the CDR3. In DNA, the CDR3 is TGTGCCAGCAGCGAGGAGGCCGGGAGGGCGTACAATGAGCAGTTCTTC. Translation: CASSEEAGRAYNEQFF.

The chain uses TRBV9 and TRBJ2-1; D could derive from TRBD1 or TRBD2 (6 bases each). CDR3 length: 15 residues. Trimming took off 3 bases at V and 9 bases at J, with 19 bases between the two ends. Germline loops: CDR1 SGDLS, CDR2 YYNGEE. The CDR3 region has the DNA TGTGCCAGCAGCGCCTCCTGGGGGGCCCTGGGTGAGCAGTTCTTC. Residues: CASSASWGALGEQFF. The full variable domain, in which reference TRBV9 and TRBJ2-1 provide the parts outside the CDR3, is DSGVTQTPKHLITATGQRVTLRCSPRSGDLSVYWYQQSLDQGLQFLIQYYNGEERAKGNILERFSAQQFPDLHSELNLSSLELGDSALYFCASSASWGALGEQFFGPGTRLTVL.

V and J are TRBV4-1 and TRBJ2-1; the D is unclear. In germline, CDR1 is MGHRA, CDR2 YSYEKL. This CDR3 is 14 amino acids long. V dropped 1 base and J dropped 8 bases, with 12 bases sitting between them. The CDR3 loop is CASSQVTTGDEQFF. As DNA, the CDR3 is TGCGCCAGCAGCCAAGTAACCACCGGAGATGAGCAGTTCTTC.

V is TRBV27 and J is TRBJ2-1; weak D call: TRBD2 (5 bases). Germline V gene lookup returns CDR1 MNHEY and CDR2 SMNVEV (reference sequence). The CDR3 totals 16 residues. V was trimmed by 2 bases and J by 1 base, leaving 12 bases between them. The CDR3 sequence is CASSLLRERSYNEQFF. The CDR3 region has the DNA TGTGCCAGCAGTTTACTCCGGGAAAGGTCCTACAATGAGCAGTTCTTC.

The chain has TRBV5-6 and TRBJ2-1; 8 bases align to TRBD1. The CDR3 loop spans 14 amino acids. The V and J ends lost 3 bases and 8 bases, in that order; junction bases with no gene match: 7. In germline, CDR1 is SGHDT, CDR2 YYEEEE. The CDR3 loop reads CASSYLDRADEQFF. CDR3 nucleotide sequence: TGTGCCAGCAGCTACCTGGACAGGGCCGATGAGCAGTTCTTC.

This clone was recorded once. The chain uses TRBV19 and TRBJ2-7; D perhaps matches TRBD1 (6 bases). The V gene lost 8 bases and the J gene lost 3 bases, with 11 bases spanning the gap. The CDR3 is 12 amino acids. The germline V gene encodes CDR1 LNHDA and CDR2 SQIVND (reference sequence). CDR3 protein: CASEDRHYEQYF. CDR3 nucleotides: TGTGCCAGTGAGGACAGACACTACGAGCAGTACTTC.

The J gene is TRBJ2-2, the V gene TRBV6-5; D is unclear. V was pared by 1 base and J by 9 bases, with 9 bases between. There are 13 residues in the CDR3. Germline loops: CDR1 MNHEY, CDR2 SVGAGI. CDR3 bases: TGTGCCAGCAGTTACTTAGAAGTCCGGGAGCTGTTTTTT. It is translated as CASSYLEVRELFF.

This clone was counted a single time. The gene calls are TRBV7-9 and TRBJ2-2; 8 bases are a match to TRBD1. Unmatched junction bases numbered 4, after V lost 5 bases and J lost 5 bases. CDR3 size: 14 residues. CDR1 is SEHNR and CDR2 is FQNEAQ in the germline V gene (reference sequence). Written as DNA, the CDR3 is TGTGCCAGCAGCAGGACAGGGCGGACCGGGGAGCTGTTTTTT. Protein sequence: CASSRTGRTGELFF.

The rearrangement uses TRBV28 and TRBJ2-7; possible D gene TRBD2, 5 bases. Germline assignment: CDR1 MDHEN and CDR2 SYDVKM. There are 14 residues in the CDR3. Trimming left V 5 bases short and J 5 bases short, with 16 bases between. CDR3 in amino acids: CASSPGSRSHEQYF. The CDR3 bases are TGTGCCAGCAGTCCGGGATCTAGGTCCCACGAGCAGTACTTC. Supplemented by reference TRBV28 and TRBJ2-7, the full variable domain reads DVKVTQSSRYLVKRTGEKVFLECVQDMDHENMFWYRQDPGLGLRLIYFSYDVKMKEKGDIPEGYSVSREKKERFSLILESASTNQTSMYLCASSPGSRSHEQYFGPGTRLTVT.

This clone showed up just a few times. The rearrangement joins TRBV5-4 to TRBJ2-5, with 7 nucleotides matching TRBD2. The CDR3 extends over 15 amino acids. The germline V gene encodes CDR1 SGHNT and CDR2 YYREEE (reference sequence). The junction had 10 bases not matched to a gene; V was cut back by 4 bases and J by 4 bases. CDR3 loop: CASSRTSLQGETQYF. CDR3 DNA sequence: TGTGCCAGCAGCCGGACTAGTCTCCAAGGAGAGACCCAGTACTTC.

This chain links TRBV13 with TRBJ2-1, with D maybe TRBD2 (6 bases). Germline V lookup: CDR1 PRHDT, CDR2 FYEKMQ (reference sequence). Trimming removed 4 bases from V and 9 bases from J, with 19 bases in between. The CDR3 spans 15 residues. CDR3 residues: CASSSIGTLVREQFF. CDR3 sequence (DNA): TGTGCCAGCAGCTCTATAGGGACTCTTGTACGTGAGCAGTTCTTC.